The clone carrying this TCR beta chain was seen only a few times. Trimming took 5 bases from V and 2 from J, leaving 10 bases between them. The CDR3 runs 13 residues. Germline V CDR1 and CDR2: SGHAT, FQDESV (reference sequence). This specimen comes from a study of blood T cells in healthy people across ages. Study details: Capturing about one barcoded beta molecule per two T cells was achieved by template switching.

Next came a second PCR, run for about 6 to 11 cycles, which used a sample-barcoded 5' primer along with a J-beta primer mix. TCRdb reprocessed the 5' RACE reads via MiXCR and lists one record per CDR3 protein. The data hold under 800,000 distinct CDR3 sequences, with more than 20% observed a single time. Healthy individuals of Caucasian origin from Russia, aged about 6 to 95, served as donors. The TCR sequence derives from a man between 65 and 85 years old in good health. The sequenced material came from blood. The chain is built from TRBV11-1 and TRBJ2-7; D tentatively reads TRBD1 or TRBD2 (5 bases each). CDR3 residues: CASSIRDPYEQYF. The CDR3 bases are TGTGCCAGCAGCATCCGGGACCCCTACGAGCAGTACTTC.